One sample yielded the 12 T cell receptor beta chains listed below, sequenced in a study of shared clonotypes between healthy human individuals. Clones were sequenced by immunoSEQ multiplex PCR, and TCRdb holds only the in-frame ones, with some missing. Of a few hundred thousand clones listed, around 80% are singletons. The sequenced material came from PBMCs. The receptors originated from a woman between 40 and 55 years old in good health. Some clones in this sample may be carry-over from other donors' samples.

V is TRBV19 and J is TRBJ2-7, with 8 nucleotides matching TRBD2. This CDR3 has 13 residues. Trimming took 5 bases from V and 2 from J; bases not matched to a gene: 2. CDR1 and CDR2 from the germline V gene are LNHDA and SQIVND (reference sequence). The CDR3 loop is CASSAGLAYEQYF. The CDR3 DNA reads as TGTGCCAGTAGTGCGGGACTAGCCTACGAGCAGTACTTC. The variable domain in full, with the rest retrieved from reference TRBV19 and TRBJ2-7, is DGGITQSPKYLFRKEGQNVTLSCEQNLNHDAMYWYRQDPGQGLRLIYYSQIVNDFQKGDIAEGYSVSREKKESFPLTVTSAQKNPTAFYLCASSAGLAYEQYFGPGTRLTVT.

As DNA, the CDR3 is TGTGCCACCAGCAGAGATCCGGCCCCCCTCTACGAGCAGTACTTC. It codes for CATSRDPAPLYEQYF. V gene TRBV15 combines with J gene TRBJ2-7; D remains unclear. The CDR3 is 15 residues long. V was trimmed by 0 bases and J by 3 bases, leaving 12 bases between them. Germline V lookup: CDR1 LNHNV, CDR2 YYDKDF (reference sequence).

V usage is TRBV27 and J usage is TRBJ2-1, with 10 bases identical to TRBD2. This CDR3 spans 16 amino acids. V lost 4 bases and J lost 2; bases outside the gene matches: 5. CDR1 and CDR2 from the germline V gene are MNHEY and SMNVEV (reference sequence). The CDR3 protein is CASSWLAGGAYNEQFF. CDR3 sequence (DNA): TGTGCCAGCAGTTGGTTAGCGGGAGGAGCCTACAATGAGCAGTTCTTC.

Remarks on this clone: Other DNA variants within this sample encode the same CDR3. This chain joins TRBV2 and TRBJ2-1; TRBD2 matches 8 bases. Germline assignment: CDR1 SNHLY and CDR2 FYNNEI. With V trimmed by 4 bases and J by 7 bases, 6 bases remained unmatched. The CDR3 runs 14 residues. The CDR3 sequence: CASSVERESNEQFF. In DNA, the CDR3 is TGTGCCAGCAGTGTCGAGCGGGAGTCGAATGAGCAGTTCTTC.

The rearrangement joins TRBV30 to TRBJ2-2; tentatively, D is TRBD2 (6 bases). Germline V gene sequence: CDR1 GTSNPN, CDR2 SVGIG (reference sequence). The CDR3 has 14 residues. V lost 3 bases and J 1 base, leaving 9 bases between the germline ends. The CDR3: CAWSLEGNTGELFF. CDR3 bases: TGTGCCTGGAGCCTGGAGGGGAACACCGGGGAGCTGTTTTTT. Together with reference TRBV30 and TRBJ2-2, the CDR3 gives the full variable domain: SQTIHQWPATLVQPVGSPLSLECTVEGTSNPNLYWYRQAAGRGLQLLFYSVGIGQISSEVPQNLSASRPQDRQFILSSKKLLLSDSGFYLCAWSLEGNTGELFFGEGSRLTVL.

The chain employs TRBV21-1 and TRBJ2-1; TRBD2 is the table's D call and was not checked against the DNA. TRBV21-1 is listed as a pseudogene. This CDR3 is built from 16 residues. CDR3: CASRRGLAGSNNEQFF. The CDR3 region has the DNA TGTGCCAGCAGGAGGGGACTAGCGGGCAGTAACAATGAGCAGTTCTTC.

The chain recombines TRBV11-2 with TRBJ2-1; no reliable D call. Trimming stripped 4 bases from V and 15 bases from J, with 13 bases between. This CDR3 spans 11 amino acids. CDR1 is SGHAT and CDR2 is FQNNGV in the germline V gene. CDR3 in amino acids: CASSSHKVGFF. The CDR3 nucleotides are TGTGCCAGCAGCTCACACAAAGTGGGGTTCTTC.

This clone turned up a few times. This chain joins TRBV27 and TRBJ2-7, with a tentative D call TRBD1 (8 bases). There are 16 residues in the CDR3. In germline, CDR1 is MNHEY, CDR2 SMNVEV (reference sequence). V gave up 5 bases and J gave up 3 bases, with 20 bases separating them. This CDR3 is CASSRGRGQVNYEQYF. The CDR3 coding sequence is TGTGCCAGCAGTCGGGGGAGGGGACAGGTTAACTACGAGCAGTACTTC.

The rearrangement joins TRBV7-2 to TRBJ2-1, with D uncertain. CDR3 length: 15 residues. In germline, CDR1 is SGHTA, CDR2 FQGNSA. V was trimmed by 1 base and J by 3 bases, leaving 10 bases between them. CDR3 sequence reads: CASSLEIGFYNEQFF. The CDR3 region has the DNA TGTGCCAGCAGCTTAGAAATCGGTTTCTACAATGAGCAGTTCTTC.

This clone was found a few times. This chain uses TRBV29-1 with TRBJ1-1, with 8 bases fitting TRBD1. J gave up 1 base and V 7 bases, and 8 bases lay outside the gene matches. Germline V gene lookup returns CDR1 SQVTM and CDR2 ANQGSEA. The CDR3 is 14 residues long. In DNA, the CDR3 is TGCAGCGCTGGACAGGGCCCGACGAACACTGAAGCTTTCTTT. It specifies CSAGQGPTNTEAFF.

The chain is built from TRBV28 and TRBJ1-2; D not certain. Germline V CDR1 and CDR2: MDHEN, SYDVKM. V dropped 2 bases and J dropped 4 bases, with 8 bases sitting between them. The CDR3 covers 13 residues. Here the CDR3 reads CASSLPTPYGYTF. In DNA, the CDR3 is TGTGCCAGCAGTTTACCTACCCCCTATGGCTACACCTTC.

CDR3 nucleotide sequence: TGTGCCAGCAGTTTATCGCCGTCGAGCGGGAGAGGCTTACGCGAGCAGTACTTC. This gives the protein CASSLSPSSGRGLREQYF. This chain joins TRBV28 and TRBJ2-5; TRBD2 matches at 8 bases. The DNA matches TRBJ2-7 better at its end, which makes the J call doubtful. The CDR3 loop spans 18 amino acids. CDR1 and CDR2 from the germline V gene are MDHEN and SYDVKM.